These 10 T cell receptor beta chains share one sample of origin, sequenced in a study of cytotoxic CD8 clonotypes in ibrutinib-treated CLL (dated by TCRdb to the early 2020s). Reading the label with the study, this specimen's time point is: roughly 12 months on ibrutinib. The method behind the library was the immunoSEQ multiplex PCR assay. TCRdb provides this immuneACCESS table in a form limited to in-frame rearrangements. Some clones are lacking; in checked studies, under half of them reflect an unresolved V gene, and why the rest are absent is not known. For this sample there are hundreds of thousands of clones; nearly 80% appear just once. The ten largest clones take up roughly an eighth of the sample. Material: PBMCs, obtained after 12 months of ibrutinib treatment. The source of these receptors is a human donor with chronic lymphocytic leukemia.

DNA of the CDR3: TGTGCCAGCAGTTCGGGGACAGGCGGTCAGCCCCAGCATTTT. Amino acids: CASSSGTGGQPQHF. The chain employs TRBV27 and TRBJ1-5; 8 bases line up with TRBD1. This CDR3 contains 14 residues. Germline lookup yields CDR1 MNHEY and CDR2 SMNVEV (reference sequence). Unmatched junction bases numbered 5, after V lost 4 bases and J lost 6 bases.

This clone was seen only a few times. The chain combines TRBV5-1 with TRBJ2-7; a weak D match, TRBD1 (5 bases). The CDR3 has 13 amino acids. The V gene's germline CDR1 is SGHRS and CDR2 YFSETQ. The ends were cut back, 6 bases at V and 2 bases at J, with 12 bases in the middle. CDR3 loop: CASKTQAPYEQYF. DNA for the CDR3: TGCGCCAGCAAGACACAGGCCCCCTACGAGCAGTACTTC.

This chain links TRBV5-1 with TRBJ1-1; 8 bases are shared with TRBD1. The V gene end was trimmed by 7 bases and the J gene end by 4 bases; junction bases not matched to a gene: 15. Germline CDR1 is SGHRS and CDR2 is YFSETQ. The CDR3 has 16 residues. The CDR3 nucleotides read TGCGCCAGCGCCCCGAGGACAGGGCCAGTGGGCACTGAAGCTTTCTTT. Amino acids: CASAPRTGPVGTEAFF.

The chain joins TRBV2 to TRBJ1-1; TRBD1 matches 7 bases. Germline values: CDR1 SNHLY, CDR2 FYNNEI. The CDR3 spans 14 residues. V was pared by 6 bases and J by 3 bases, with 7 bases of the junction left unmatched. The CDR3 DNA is TGTGCCAGCAGGTCGACAGGGCTGGACACTGAAGCTTTCTTT. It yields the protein CASRSTGLDTEAFF.

The CDR3 bases are TGTGCCAGCAGCTATGGGACGAACACTGAAGCTTTCTTT. Protein product: CASSYGTNTEAFF. The chain is built from TRBV6-1 and TRBJ1-1; weak D call: TRBD1 (5 bases). The CDR3 has 13 residues. Trimming cost V 6 bases and J 1 base, with 9 bases left between them. The V gene's germline CDR1 is MNHNS and CDR2 SASEGT.

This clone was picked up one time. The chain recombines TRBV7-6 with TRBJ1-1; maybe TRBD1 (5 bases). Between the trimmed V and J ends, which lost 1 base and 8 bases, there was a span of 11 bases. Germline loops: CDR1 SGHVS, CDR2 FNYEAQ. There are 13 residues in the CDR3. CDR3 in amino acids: CASSLVLGEEAFF. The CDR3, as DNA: TGTGCCAGCAGCTTAGTTCTAGGGGAGGAAGCTTTCTTT.

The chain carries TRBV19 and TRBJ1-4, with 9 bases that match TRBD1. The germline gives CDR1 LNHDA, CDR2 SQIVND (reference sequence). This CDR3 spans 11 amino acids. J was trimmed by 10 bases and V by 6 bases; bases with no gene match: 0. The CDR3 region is CASRQGAKLFF. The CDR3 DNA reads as TGTGCCAGTAGACAGGGGGCAAAACTGTTTTTT.

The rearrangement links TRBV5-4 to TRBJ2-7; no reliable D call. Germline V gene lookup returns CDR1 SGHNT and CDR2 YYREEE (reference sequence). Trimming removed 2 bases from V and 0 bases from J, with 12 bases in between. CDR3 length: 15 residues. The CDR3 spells CASSLAGQSSYEQYF. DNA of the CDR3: TGTGCCAGCAGCTTAGCCGGTCAGAGCTCCTACGAGCAGTACTTC.

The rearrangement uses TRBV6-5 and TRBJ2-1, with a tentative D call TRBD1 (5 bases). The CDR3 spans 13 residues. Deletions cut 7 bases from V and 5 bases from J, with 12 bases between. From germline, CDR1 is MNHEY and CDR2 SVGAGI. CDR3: CASKMTANNEQFF. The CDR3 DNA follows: TGTGCCAGCAAGATGACAGCGAACAATGAGCAGTTCTTC.

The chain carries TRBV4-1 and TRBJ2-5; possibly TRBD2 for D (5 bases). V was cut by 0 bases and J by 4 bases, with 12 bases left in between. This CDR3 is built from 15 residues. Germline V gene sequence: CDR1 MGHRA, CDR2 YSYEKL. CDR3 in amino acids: CASSQEGLRVETQYF. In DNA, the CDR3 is TGCGCCAGCAGCCAAGAAGGGTTGCGGGTAGAGACCCAGTACTTC.